A single TCR beta chain is shown here with its context. This clone came up once. No cognate antigen has been identified for it. Base-call qualities are not available, and no considerably larger clone is one nucleotide away. The immunoSEQ Assay, a bias-controlled multiplex PCR, was used to amplify TCRbeta CDR3 regions from genomic DNA. In the paper's pipeline: Nucleated cell counts per sample were estimated from amplification of reference gene primers within the assay. To quantify the absolute abundance of each unique TCRbeta CDR3 rearrangement, sequence reads were collapsed and filtered. Productive Simpson clonality was computed per sample as the square root of Simpson's diversity index over productive rearrangements. TCRdb mirrors the immuneACCESS table, restricted to in-frame sequences. Some clones are absent from its copies; in checked studies, under half trace to an unresolved V gene, and the reason for the others is unknown. That table gives V, J and clone size, and the DNA gave D and trimming. The sample table holds under 200,000 clones, of which approximately 91% were seen once. 2.1% of the sample belongs to the ten largest clones.

The data stem from a study of blood T cell repertoires in COVID-19 (dated by TCRdb to 2020 to 2021). About the study as a whole: The collaborator samples originated in the United States, Italy and Spain and spanned the acute and convalescent phases of COVID-19. The repertoires were released in a freely available public database intended as a resource for research on the immune response to SARS-CoV-2. HLA class I and class II types, where available, came from metadata supplied by the sample provider rather than from assay-based typing. Subjects who had been exposed to COVID-19, were actively infected with it, or had recovered from it provided the deeply sampled blood TCRbeta repertoires that made up the dataset. Samples were obtained from the ongoing ImmuneRACE study (first 160 participants) and from some 1,300 subjects provided by 6 global collaborators. The prospective study material was composed of cDNA or gDNA derived from T cells, B-cell-depleted T cells, or PBMCs. A de-identified subject ID, COVID-19 status, age in years and sex were almost always included in the sample metadata. On the study overall, not on this receptor specifically: Clinical and demographic metadata were provided uncurated, with the amount varying by source and participant.

Each collaborating institution followed its own protocols to collect whole blood in K2EDTA tubes. For TCRbeta analysis, collaborator samples were shipped as frozen whole blood, as isolated PBMCs, or as DNA extracted from either sample type. The CDR3 numbers 13 residues from cysteine through phenylalanine. Only the CDR3 portion is preserved as DNA: 39 bases, with reading frame beginning at the first base. V loses 5 bases of germline sequence and J loses 0 bases, and the interval between the two ends is 8 bases. CDR1 and CDR2 were assigned from the germline V gene as SGHVS and FQNEAQ. The rearranged chain carries TRBV7-8 and TRBJ2-7, and TRBD1 may be the D gene, going by 5 matching bases. The origin of this receptor is a man in his 70s with active or convalescent COVID-19. The sample was peripheral blood. This receptor carries the CDR3 CASSPRVSYEQYF. The sequenced DNA: TGTGCCAGCAGCCCCAGGGTCTCCTACGAGCAGTACTTC.